This TCR beta chain was identified during a study of blood T cell repertoires in COVID-19. About the research overall: Material from acute and convalescent COVID-19 was sourced from the United States, Italy and Spain. From T cells, B-cell-depleted T cells, or PBMCs came the material, which was cDNA or gDNA.

Original analysis: Using reference gene primer amplification, nucleated cell counts were estimated. Using immunoSEQ multiplex PCR, the repertoire was profiled, and TCRdb retains in-frame clones only, with some absent. The V and J calls and clone size come from that table; D and trimming were worked out from the DNA. Found here are hundreds of thousands of clones, around nine tenths of them singletons; the top ten hold around 13%. Germline loops: CDR1 SGHVS, CDR2 FQNEAQ. V was trimmed by 5 bases and J by 2 bases, leaving 10 bases between them. The CDR3 covers 14 residues. This receptor was identified in a woman in her 70s with COVID-19, enrolled during active disease. This sequence joins TRBV7-8 and TRBJ2-1; D might be TRBD1 (5 bases). The sequencing sample was made of peripheral blood. CDR3 nucleotide sequence: TGTGCCAGCAGCGCCAGGGTAACCTACAATGAGCAGTTCTTC. Translation gives CASSARVTYNEQFF.